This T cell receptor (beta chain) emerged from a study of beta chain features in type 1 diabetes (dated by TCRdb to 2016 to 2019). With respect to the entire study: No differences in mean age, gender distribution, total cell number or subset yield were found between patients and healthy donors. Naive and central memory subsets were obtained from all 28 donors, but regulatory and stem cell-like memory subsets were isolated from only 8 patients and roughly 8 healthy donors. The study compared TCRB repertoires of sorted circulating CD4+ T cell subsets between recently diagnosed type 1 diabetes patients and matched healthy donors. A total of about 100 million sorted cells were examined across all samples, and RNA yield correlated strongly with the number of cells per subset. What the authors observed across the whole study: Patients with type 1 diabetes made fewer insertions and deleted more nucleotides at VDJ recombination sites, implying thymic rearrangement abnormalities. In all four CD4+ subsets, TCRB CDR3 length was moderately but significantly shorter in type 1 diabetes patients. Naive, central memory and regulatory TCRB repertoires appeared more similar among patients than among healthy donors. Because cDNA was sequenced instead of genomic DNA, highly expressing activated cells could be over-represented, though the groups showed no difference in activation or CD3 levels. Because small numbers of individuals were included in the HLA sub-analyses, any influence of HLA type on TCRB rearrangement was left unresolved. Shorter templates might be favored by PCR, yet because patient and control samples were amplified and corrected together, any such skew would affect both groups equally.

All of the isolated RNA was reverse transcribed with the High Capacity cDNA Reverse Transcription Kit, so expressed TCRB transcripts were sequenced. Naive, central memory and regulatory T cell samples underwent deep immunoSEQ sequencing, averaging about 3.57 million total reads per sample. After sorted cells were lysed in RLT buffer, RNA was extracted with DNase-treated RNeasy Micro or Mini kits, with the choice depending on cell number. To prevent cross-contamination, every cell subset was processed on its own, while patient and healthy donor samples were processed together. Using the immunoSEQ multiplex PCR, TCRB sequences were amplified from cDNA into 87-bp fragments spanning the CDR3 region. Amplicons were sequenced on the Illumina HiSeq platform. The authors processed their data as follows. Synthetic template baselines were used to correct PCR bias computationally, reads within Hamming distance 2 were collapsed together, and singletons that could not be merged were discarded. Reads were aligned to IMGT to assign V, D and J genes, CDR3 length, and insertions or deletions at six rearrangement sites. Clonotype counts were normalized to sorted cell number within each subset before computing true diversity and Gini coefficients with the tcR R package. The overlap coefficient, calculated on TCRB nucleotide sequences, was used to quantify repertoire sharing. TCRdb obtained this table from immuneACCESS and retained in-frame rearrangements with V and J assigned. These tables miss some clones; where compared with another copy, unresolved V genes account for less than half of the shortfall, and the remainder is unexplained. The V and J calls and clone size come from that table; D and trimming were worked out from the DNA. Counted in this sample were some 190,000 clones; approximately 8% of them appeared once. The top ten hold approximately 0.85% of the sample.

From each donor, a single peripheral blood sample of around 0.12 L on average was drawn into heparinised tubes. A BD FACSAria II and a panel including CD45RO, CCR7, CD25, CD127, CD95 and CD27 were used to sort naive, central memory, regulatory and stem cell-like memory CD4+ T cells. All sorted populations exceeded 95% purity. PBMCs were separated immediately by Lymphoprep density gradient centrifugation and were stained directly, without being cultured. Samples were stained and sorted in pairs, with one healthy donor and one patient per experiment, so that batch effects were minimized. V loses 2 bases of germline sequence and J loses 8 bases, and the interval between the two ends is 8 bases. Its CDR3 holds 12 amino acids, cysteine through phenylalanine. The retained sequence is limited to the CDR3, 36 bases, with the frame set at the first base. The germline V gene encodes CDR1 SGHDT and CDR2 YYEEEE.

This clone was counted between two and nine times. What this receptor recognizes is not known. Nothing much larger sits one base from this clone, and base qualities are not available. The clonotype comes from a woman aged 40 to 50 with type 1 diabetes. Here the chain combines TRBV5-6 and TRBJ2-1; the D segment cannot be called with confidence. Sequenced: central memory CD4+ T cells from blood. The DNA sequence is TGTGCCAGCAGCTTAGAACCGGATGAGCAGTTCTTC. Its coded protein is CASSLEPDEQFF.